The source of this T cell receptor (beta chain) is a study of blood T cell repertoires in COVID-19. Study details: There were acute and convalescent COVID-19 samples, and they came from the United States, Italy and Spain. From T cells, B-cell-depleted T cells, or PBMCs came the material, which was cDNA or gDNA.

Here immunoSEQ multiplex PCR was the method, and the copy in TCRdb shows in-frame clones only, minus some. The sample shows some 150,000 clones, more than 70% of them seen only once. The clonotype comes from a human donor in a cohort sampled during active COVID-19. Sequencing used peripheral blood.

CDR3 residues: CASRPGLQPYEQYF. DNA for the CDR3: TGTGCCAGTCGGCCGGGACTTCAACCCTACGAGCAGTACTTC. The V and J genes are TRBV19 and TRBJ2-7, with D perhaps TRBD2 (6 bases). Germline lookup yields CDR1 LNHDA and CDR2 SQIVND (reference sequence). The CDR3 runs to 14 residues. Between the trimmed V and J ends, which lost 8 bases and 2 bases, there was a span of 16 bases.